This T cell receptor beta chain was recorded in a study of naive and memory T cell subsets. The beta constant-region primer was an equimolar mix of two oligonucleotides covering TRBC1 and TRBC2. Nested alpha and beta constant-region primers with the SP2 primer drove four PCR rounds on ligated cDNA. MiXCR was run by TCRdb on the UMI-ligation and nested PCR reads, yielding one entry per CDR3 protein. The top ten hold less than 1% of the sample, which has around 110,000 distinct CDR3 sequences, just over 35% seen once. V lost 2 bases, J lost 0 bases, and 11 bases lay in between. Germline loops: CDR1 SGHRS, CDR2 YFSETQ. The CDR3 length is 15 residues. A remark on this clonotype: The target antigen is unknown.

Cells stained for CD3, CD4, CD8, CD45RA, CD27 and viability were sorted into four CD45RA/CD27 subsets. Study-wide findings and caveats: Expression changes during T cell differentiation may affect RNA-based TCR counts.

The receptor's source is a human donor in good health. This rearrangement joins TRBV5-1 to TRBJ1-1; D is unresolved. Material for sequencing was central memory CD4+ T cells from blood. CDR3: CASSFVGSLNTEAFF. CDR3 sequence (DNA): TGCGCCAGCAGCTTCGTCGGATCTTTGAACACTGAAGCTTTCTTT.